A selection of T cell receptor beta chains follows, all from one sample in a study of T-cell memory formation after mild COVID-19. TCRdb ran MiXCR on the 5' RACE reads and lists one entry per CDR3 protein. The data contain 550,000 to 700,000 distinct CDR3 sequences, approximately 19% of them singletons. Sequencing input: PBMCs or a T cell subset sorted from them (not recorded which). The receptors derive from an adult woman who had mild COVID-19 (a few samples of this study predate the infection). Cell type and time point are not known. Both conserved end residues are part of each CDR3. D genes are given only for firm matches. Clone sizes are given selectively: once, few, many, or a class where the clone is expanded.

d_gene	j_gene	abundance	v_gene	CDR3aa	CDR3nt
TRBD1	TRBJ2-7	few	TRBV24-1	CATSDTGTGNYEQYF	TGTGCCACCAGTGATACCGGGACAGGGAACTACGAGCAGTACTTC
TRBD1	TRBJ2-2	few	TRBV12-3/TRBV12-4	CASSLETGGLGGELFF	TGTGCCAGCAGTTTGGAGACAGGGGGCTTGGGCGGGGAGCTGTTTTTT
TRBD1	TRBJ2-3	few	TRBV29-1	CSVAGGTGDFTDTQYF	TGCAGCGTGGCTGGTGGGACAGGGGATTTCACAGATACGCAGTATTTT
.	TRBJ2-1	few	TRBV4-3	CASSQDIGQTGQQFF	TGCGCCAGCAGCCAAGATATAGGACAGACCGGGCAGCAGTTCTTC
.	TRBJ2-3	.	TRBV3-1	CASSPVALRMSTDTQYF	TGTGCCAGCAGCCCAGTTGCATTGAGGATGAGCACAGATACGCAGTATTTT
TRBD2	TRBJ2-5	many	TRBV4-2	CASSPAGGGLQETQYF	TGTGCCAGCAGCCCAGCGGGAGGGGGTCTCCAAGAGACCCAGTACTTC
.	TRBJ2-1	.	TRBV9	CASSVDLAPNEQFF	TGTGCCAGCAGCGTAGATCTAGCCCCCAATGAGCAGTTCTTC
.	TRBJ1-1	few	TRBV3-1	CASSLTGKYLNTEAFF	TGTGCCAGCAGCCTAACAGGGAAGTATTTGAACACTGAAGCTTTCTTT
.	TRBJ2-7	.	TRBV7-2	CASSLAADYLYEQYF	TGTGCCAGCAGCTTAGCGGCGGACTACCTCTACGAGCAGTACTTC
.	TRBJ1-5	few	TRBV5-5	CASSWLGGDSNQPQHF	TGTGCCAGCAGTTGGTTGGGGGGGGATAGCAATCAGCCCCAGCATTTT
.	TRBJ1-2	.	TRBV7-9	CASSPTGHRYGYTF	TGTGCCAGCAGCCCGACGGGGCATCGGTATGGCTACACCTTC
.	TRBJ1-2	.	TRBV3-1	CASSPSEGGYTF	TGTGCCAGCAGCCCCTCCGAGGGTGGCTACACCTTC
.	TRBJ1-2	.	TRBV5-1	CASSWGLGGREDYGYTF	TGCGCCAGCAGCTGGGGCCTCGGGGGCAGGGAGGACTATGGCTACACCTTC
TRBD2	TRBJ2-1	.	TRBV6-2/TRBV6-3	CASSYHKGLAGVGGNNEQFF	TGTGCCAGCAGTTACCACAAAGGACTAGCGGGAGTAGGGGGGAACAATGAGCAGTTCTTC
.	TRBJ2-2	.	TRBV4-1	CASSQIAGRRAGLNTTGELFF	TGCGCCAGCAGCCAGATTGCCGGGCGGCGCGCAGGGTTAAACACCACCGGGGAGCTGTTTTTT
TRBD2	TRBJ2-1	.	TRBV2	CASSEMTSGHEQFF	TGTGCCAGCAGTGAAATGACTAGCGGGCATGAGCAGTTCTTC
.	TRBJ2-7	.	TRBV3-1	CASSQDLRRFIYEQYF	TGTGCCAGCAGCCAAGATCTGAGACGATTCATCTACGAGCAGTACTTC
.	TRBJ1-2	few	TRBV20-1	CTPTREGYTF	TGCACTCCGACTAGGGAGGGCTACACCTTC
.	TRBJ1-2	few	TRBV20-1	CSARYLVGNYGYTF	TGCAGTGCTAGATATCTCGTCGGAAACTATGGCTACACCTTC
.	TRBJ2-3	few	TRBV20-1	CSATYGTKSTDTQYF	TGCAGTGCTACTTATGGGACCAAAAGCACAGATACGCAGTATTTT